The 31 T cell receptor beta chains below were found in one sample sequenced in a study of blood T cell repertoires in COVID-19. TCRdb's table, derived via immunoSEQ multiplex PCR, lists solely in-frame clones and lacks some. The table has about 100,000 clones, roughly 84% seen once. Sequencing was carried out using peripheral blood. The receptors originated from a human donor in a cohort sampled during active COVID-19.

The chain has TRBV2 and TRBJ2-2, with D perhaps matching TRBD1 (6 bases). Germline V gene lookup returns CDR1 SNHLY and CDR2 FYNNEI. This CDR3 is 16 amino acids long. V lost 7 bases and J 2 bases, leaving 17 bases between the germline ends. CDR3 nucleotides: TGTGCCAGCAAACGACAGGCAGGATTTAACACCGGGGAGCTGTTTTTT. It encodes CASKRQAGFNTGELFF. Together with reference TRBV2 and TRBJ2-2, the CDR3 gives the full variable domain: EPEVTQTPSHQVTQMGQEVILRCVPISNHLYFYWYRQILGQKVEFLVSFYNNEISEKSEIFDDQFSVERPDGSNFTLKIRSTKLEDSAMYFCASKRQAGFNTGELFFGEGSRLTVL.

J is TRBJ1-2 and V is TRBV7-2; the D is unclear. The V gene lost 3 bases and the J gene lost 0 bases, with 11 bases spanning the gap. CDR3 length: 15 amino acids. CDR1 SGHTA and CDR2 FQGNSA come from the germline V gene. CDR3 nucleotides: TGTGCCAGCAGCTTTCTAAGAGACACTAACTATGGCTACACCTTC. It specifies CASSFLRDTNYGYTF.

The chain couples TRBV2 to TRBJ2-7; 10 bases are shared with TRBD1. This CDR3 is 12 amino acids long. Per germline, CDR1 SNHLY and CDR2 FYNNEI. Germline trimming cut 4 bases from V and 7 bases from J; bases unmatched to any gene: 1. CDR3 DNA: TGTGCCAGCAGTGGGACAGGGGGTGAGCAGTACTTC. The encoded protein is CASSGTGGEQYF. Full variable domain (remainder filled in from reference TRBV2 and TRBJ2-7): EPEVTQTPSHQVTQMGQEVILRCVPISNHLYFYWYRQILGQKVEFLVSFYNNEISEKSEIFDDQFSVERPDGSNFTLKIRSTKLEDSAMYFCASSGTGGEQYFGPGTRLTVT.

The chain joins TRBV6-2 or TRBV6-3 to TRBJ1-1, with D unclear. Germline V gene lookup returns CDR1 MNHEY and CDR2 SVGEGT. The CDR3 has 12 amino acids. Between the trimmed V and J ends, which lost 5 bases and 3 bases, there was a span of 7 bases. CDR3 region: CASSVIDTEAFF. CDR3 bases: TGTGCCAGCAGTGTTATAGACACTGAAGCTTTCTTT.

The V call is TRBV5-6, the J call TRBJ2-2, with D possibly TRBD1 on 5 matching bases. Germline V CDR1 and CDR2: SGHDT, YYEEEE. V was clipped by 3 bases and J by 2 bases, with 14 bases between them. The CDR3 spans 16 residues. CDR3 DNA: TGTGCCAGCAGCTGGGGCTTACCGGCAAACACCGGGGAGCTGTTTTTT. Encoded protein: CASSWGLPANTGELFF. Based on the CDR3 plus reference TRBV5-6 and TRBJ2-2, the full variable domain is DAGVTQSPTHLIKTRGQQVTLRCSPKSGHDTVSWYQQALGQGPQFIFQYYEEEERQRGNFPDRFSGHQFPNYSSELNVNALLLGDSALYLCASSWGLPANTGELFFGEGSRLTVL.

This clone has just one count. This chain links TRBV30 with TRBJ1-6; D is unclear. The germline V gene has CDR1 GTSNPN and CDR2 SVGIG (reference sequence). V lost 3 bases, J lost 8 bases, and 14 bases lay in between. The CDR3 is made up of 14 amino acids. The CDR3: CAWSFGAVHSPLHF. CDR3 bases: TGTGCCTGGAGCTTCGGAGCAGTCCATTCACCCCTCCACTTT.

The chain recombines TRBV2 with TRBJ2-7, with TRBD1 matching over 12 bases. Germline V CDR1 and CDR2: SNHLY, FYNNEI. Trimming removed 6 bases from V and 1 base from J; junction bases left unmatched: 10. CDR3 length: 17 amino acids. CDR3 nucleotides: TGTGCCAGCAGCGATCTCGGGACAGGGGGCATATCCTACGAGCAGTACTTC. It is translated as CASSDLGTGGISYEQYF.

The V call is TRBV7-6, the J call TRBJ2-7; no firm D call. Germline CDR1 SGHVS, CDR2 FNYEAQ. V gave up 2 bases and J gave up 6 bases, with 11 bases separating them. The CDR3 runs to 13 residues. The CDR3 protein is CASSLKRRSEQYF. The CDR3 region has the DNA TGTGCCAGCAGCTTAAAGCGCCGGTCCGAGCAGTACTTC.

This chain links TRBV6-2 or TRBV6-3 with TRBJ1-5, with a possible D match to TRBD1 (5 bases). Trimming removed 4 bases at V and 5 bases at J, with 9 bases between. Germline CDR1 MNHEY, CDR2 SVGEGT. This CDR3 contains 13 residues. The CDR3 spells CASSWAGDQPQHF. The CDR3 DNA reads TGTGCCAGCAGTTGGGCGGGGGATCAGCCCCAGCATTTT.

The chain couples TRBV9 to TRBJ1-2; a weak D match, TRBD1 (5 bases). The length of the CDR3 is 14 residues. Trimming stripped 3 bases from V and 7 bases from J, with 16 bases between. Germline V CDR1 and CDR2: SGDLS, YYNGEE. CDR3 in amino acids: CASSARTTASGYTF. DNA of the CDR3: TGTGCCAGCAGCGCACGGACGACAGCCTCTGGCTACACCTTC.

This chain connects TRBV7-9 to TRBJ2-3; a weak D match, TRBD2 (6 bases). CDR1 SEHNR and CDR2 FQNEAQ come from the germline V gene (reference sequence). V shed 6 bases and J shed 3 bases, with 16 bases lying between them. The CDR3 is made up of 15 amino acids. The CDR3 DNA reads TGTGCCAGCAGTCAAAGCGGGCGGCGGACAGATACGCAGTATTTT. Protein sequence: CASSQSGRRTDTQYF.

This rearrangement joins TRBV9 to TRBJ2-3, with no clear D. The length of the CDR3 is 15 residues. V was pared by 2 bases and J by 0 bases, with 10 bases between. The germline CDR1 and CDR2 sequences are SGDLS and YYNGEE. The CDR3 sequence is CASSVTVSSTDTQYF. The CDR3 DNA sequence: TGTGCCAGCAGCGTTACGGTGTCGAGCACAGATACGCAGTATTTT.

The chain recombines TRBV5-1 with TRBJ1-2; 8 nucleotides match TRBD1. Germline V gives CDR1 SGHRS, CDR2 YFSETQ. The junction had 7 bases not matched to a gene; V was cut back by 2 bases and J by 4 bases. The CDR3 runs to 15 residues. CDR3 nucleotides: TGCGCCAGCAGCTTCCAGACAGGGGACCCCTATGGCTACACCTTC. Amino acid sequence: CASSFQTGDPYGYTF.

The chain combines TRBV9 with TRBJ1-3; 7 positions agree with TRBD1. The ends lost 0 bases at V and 9 bases at J; junction bases unmatched: 9. Germline V gene sequence: CDR1 SGDLS, CDR2 YYNGEE. This CDR3 has 15 amino acids. The CDR3 sequence: CASSVDPGGAGTIYF. Here the CDR3 DNA reads TGTGCCAGCAGCGTAGATCCAGGGGGTGCGGGCACCATATATTTT.

This chain joins TRBV3-1 (or the pseudogene TRBV3-2) and TRBJ1-1; 7 nucleotides match TRBD1. From germline, CDR1 is LGHDT and CDR2 YNNKEL (reference sequence). V trimming: 5 bases; J trimming: 0 bases; junction bases outside the gene matches: 12. CDR3 length: 17 amino acids. CDR3 protein: CASSSGKGQSMNTEAFF. DNA for the CDR3: TGTGCCAGCAGCTCCGGTAAGGGACAGTCAATGAACACTGAAGCTTTCTTT.

V usage is TRBV7-9 and J usage is TRBJ1-4; D is undetermined. Between the trimmed V and J ends, which lost 1 base and 11 bases, there was a span of 20 bases. This CDR3 comprises 16 residues. Germline V CDR1 and CDR2: SEHNR, FQNEAQ (reference sequence). The CDR3 DNA follows: TGTGCCAGCAGCTTAGGAGGTTTCCCTTCTGGACTGAAACTGTTTTTT. It encodes CASSLGGFPSGLKLFF.

This chain connects TRBV7-8 to TRBJ1-3; 7 bases map to TRBD1. The CDR3 contains 17 residues. V was clipped by 6 bases and J by 0 bases; unmatched bases: 11. From germline, CDR1 is SGHVS and CDR2 FQNEAQ. The CDR3 spells CASRPGDSFNSGNTIYF. CDR3 sequence (DNA): TGTGCCAGCAGACCAGGGGACAGCTTTAACTCTGGAAACACCATATATTTT.

This chain connects TRBV7-8 to TRBJ1-5, with TRBD1 matching over 7 bases. The CDR3 runs 14 residues. CDR1 and CDR2 from the germline V gene are SGHVS and FQNEAQ. The J segment lost 4 bases and the V segment lost 5 bases, leaving 5 bases of the junction unmatched. The CDR3 here is CASSMGQPNQPQHF. The CDR3 nucleotides are TGTGCCAGCAGCATGGGACAGCCAAATCAGCCCCAGCATTTT.

The chain employs TRBV9 and TRBJ1-2; possibly TRBD1 for D (6 bases). The ends were cut back, 3 bases at V and 8 bases at J, with 14 bases in the middle. The germline V gene encodes CDR1 SGDLS and CDR2 YYNGEE. CDR3 length: 13 amino acids. CDR3 amino acids: CASSGYRENGYTF. CDR3 bases: TGTGCCAGCAGCGGATACAGGGAGAACGGCTACACCTTC.

The chain carries TRBV6-4 and TRBJ2-1; tentatively, D is TRBD1 (5 bases). The CDR3 covers 17 residues. Trimming removed 0 bases from V and 5 bases from J, with 17 bases in between. Germline loops: CDR1 MRHNA, CDR2 SNTAGT. The CDR3 nucleotides read TGTGCCAGCAGTGACTCGGGGTGGGCAGGGCGAAACAATGAGCAGTTCTTC. Translated, it gives CASSDSGWAGRNNEQFF.

The chain carries TRBV5-1 and TRBJ2-1, with 7 bases aligning to TRBD1. V dropped 0 bases and J dropped 3; count of bases not matched to a gene: 0. The CDR3 is made up of 14 amino acids. Germline CDR1 reads SGHRS; CDR2 reads YFSETQ. The CDR3 spells CASSLGTGYNEQFF. CDR3 coding DNA: TGCGCCAGCAGCTTGGGGACAGGCTACAATGAGCAGTTCTTC.

The chain recombines TRBV5-1 with TRBJ1-4; D is unresolved. V lost 2 bases and J 4 bases, leaving 15 bases between the germline ends. Germline CDR1 SGHRS, CDR2 YFSETQ. This CDR3 has 16 amino acids. CDR3 region: CASSLDPIRLNEKLFF. CDR3 sequence (DNA): TGCGCCAGCAGCTTAGACCCGATCAGACTTAATGAAAAACTGTTTTTT.

V gene TRBV19 combines with J gene TRBJ2-3; D unresolved. CDR3 size: 13 residues. The germline V gene encodes CDR1 LNHDA and CDR2 SQIVND (reference sequence). Trimming took off 6 bases at V and 8 bases at J, with 15 bases between the two ends. The CDR3 bases are TGTGCCAGTAGCCCCCAGGTCCCGCGTACGCAGTATTTT. It codes for CASSPQVPRTQYF.

The V and J genes are TRBV11-2 and TRBJ2-1, with D uncertain. In germline, CDR1 is SGHAT, CDR2 FQNNGV. The CDR3 is 13 amino acids. V was cut by 7 bases and J by 0 bases, with 7 bases left in between. This CDR3 is CASNPRSYNEQFF. The CDR3 DNA is TGTGCCAGCAACCCGCGCTCCTACAATGAGCAGTTCTTC.

The chain links TRBV10-2 to TRBJ1-2; 9 positions match TRBD1. The CDR3 is made up of 13 amino acids. Trimming took 4 bases from V and 8 from J; bases not matched to a gene: 5. Germline V gene lookup returns CDR1 WSHSY and CDR2 SAAADI. The CDR3: CASSAGQGVGYTF. The CDR3 DNA reads as TGCGCCAGCAGTGCGGGACAGGGTGTCGGCTACACCTTC.

The chain carries TRBV7-9 and TRBJ1-1; D call uncertain. From germline, CDR1 is SEHNR and CDR2 FQNEAQ (reference sequence). The CDR3 extends over 15 amino acids. V lost 2 bases to trimming and J lost 3 bases, with 13 bases between them. The CDR3 coding sequence is TGTGCCAGCAGCTTATTGAGGGTTAGGGACACTGAAGCTTTCTTT. It translates to CASSLLRVRDTEAFF.

This rearrangement joins TRBV7-9 to TRBJ2-7, with D tentatively TRBD2 (6 bases). Germline V gives CDR1 SEHNR, CDR2 FQNEAQ (reference sequence). The CDR3 covers 13 residues. V was trimmed by 2 bases and J by 4 bases, leaving 9 bases between them. CDR3 amino acids: CASSLFGGYEQYF. The CDR3 bases are TGTGCCAGCAGCTTATTTGGGGGGTACGAGCAGTACTTC.

J is TRBJ1-6 and V is TRBV7-2; D is uncertain. The CDR3 runs to 17 residues. V dropped 5 bases and J dropped 0 bases, with 14 bases sitting between them. Germline CDR1 reads SGHTA; CDR2 reads FQGNSA. The CDR3 DNA sequence: TGTGCCAGCAGCCCTTACACCGGGAGCTCCTATAATTCACCCCTCCACTTT. This codes for CASSPYTGSSYNSPLHF.

This sequence joins TRBV9 and TRBJ1-3, with 7 bases matching TRBD1. Trimming at V came to 3 bases and at J to 1 base, leaving 4 bases not matched to a gene. From germline, CDR1 is SGDLS and CDR2 YYNGEE. The length of the CDR3 is 15 residues. The CDR3 DNA follows: TGTGCCAGCAGCGGAGAACAGGGGTCTGGAAACACCATATATTTT. This gives the protein CASSGEQGSGNTIYF.

This clone was observed a handful of times. V and J are TRBV12-3 or TRBV12-4 and TRBJ2-7; D unclear. Trimming removed 0 bases from V and 3 bases from J, with 6 bases in between. CDR3 length equals 13 residues. In nucleotides, the CDR3 is TGTGCCAGCAGTTTAGCGGCCCACTACGAGCAGTACTTC. The encoded protein is CASSLAAHYEQYF.

J is TRBJ2-2 and V is TRBV20-1, with a tentative D call TRBD1 (6 bases). Trimming cost V 3 bases and J 4 bases, with 12 bases left between them. CDR1 is DFQATT and CDR2 is SNEGSKA in the germline V gene (reference sequence). This CDR3 is 14 amino acids long. The CDR3 region is CSASLQGTTGELFF. The CDR3 DNA reads TGCAGTGCTAGTTTGCAGGGGACCACCGGGGAGCTGTTTTTT.